This T cell receptor (beta chain) emerged from a study of cytomegalovirus exposure and HLA in healthy donors. Primers for the PCR totalled 60 Vbeta and 13 Jbeta. Only in-frame clones appear in the TCRdb table, and some are missing; sequencing was by immunoSEQ multiplex PCR. The sample holds about 150,000 clones. V lost 5 bases to trimming and J lost 3 bases, with 13 bases between them. This CDR3 has 14 amino acids. Germline assignment: CDR1 KGHSH and CDR2 LQKENI. The specimen was PBMCs. This receptor was identified in a young man in good health and CMV-seronegative. This rearrangement joins TRBV18 to TRBJ2-5; the D gene is possibly TRBD1 (6 bases). The CDR3 DNA reads TGTGCCAGCTCATCGCAGTACAGGGAAGAGACCCAGTACTTC. Translated, it gives CASSSQYREETQYF.